This T cell receptor (beta chain) was sequenced during a study of Graves' ophthalmopathy and Graves' hyperthyroidism. Study-level information: Pretreatment peripheral blood was obtained at initial diagnosis.

From RNA, the CDR3 regions of TCR beta chains were amplified and sequenced. HTBI-primed RT-PCR formed the first round, and a multiplex PCR formed the second. Using its own MiXCR run on the multiplex PCR reads, TCRdb lists one record per CDR3 protein. The sample has 300,000 to 400,000 distinct CDR3 sequences; about a sixth are singletons. This clonotype was detected ten times or more. Its antigen is unknown. Germline CDR1 MNHNS, CDR2 SASEGT. This CDR3 spans 13 amino acids. V was trimmed by 7 bases and J by 5 bases, leaving 9 bases between them. Findings and caveats of the study: Ophthalmopathy progression cases were predicted by the model with 60% to 71% sensitivity and 72% to 80% specificity. Most expanded clonotypes in thyroid above 0.001 frequency also showed up in blood. Discrimination between ophthalmopathy and stable hyperthyroidism by a 13-signature model showed about 85% sensitivity and about 84% specificity.

Specimen: peripheral blood. The TCR sequence derives from an adult man with Graves' ophthalmopathy. The chain is built from TRBV6-1 and TRBJ2-6, with no clear D. For the CDR3, the DNA is TGTGCCAGCACCCTGACAAGGGCCAACGTCCTGACTTTC. Protein product: CASTLTRANVLTF.